This entry lists 26 T cell receptor beta chains sequenced from one sample in a study of T cell repertoires in cytomegalovirus infection (dated by TCRdb to between 2019 and 2020). What this sample's treatment or condition label stands for: in vitro stimulation with specific CMV peptide epitopes to enrich CMV-specific T cells. These TCRs are of unknown antigen specificity. Instrument used: Illumina HiSeq 1500. The raw public reads went through TCRdb reprocessing: fastp at Q25, MiXCR clone calling, in-frame beta chains kept. For every CDR3 protein sequence, its rows merge into one entry that carries the most common genes and DNA. The sample includes approximately 120,000 distinct CDR3 sequences, with more than 30% observed a single time. Clones ranked in the top ten supply around 54% of the sample. Sample: CD8+ T cells from cultured PBMCs, taken from culture after CMV antigen stimulation. Every receptor here comes from a human donor in good health (CMV status not recorded). Some clones in this sample may be carry-over from other donors' samples.

The rearrangement uses TRBV29-1 and TRBJ2-1, with TRBD2 matching over 11 bases. CDR1 and CDR2 from the germline V gene are SQVTM and ANQGSEA. The CDR3 is made up of 16 amino acids. The junction had 13 bases not matched to a gene; V was cut back by 6 bases and J by 6 bases. In DNA, the CDR3 is TGCAGCGTCGCAGGGACTAGCGGAGACCCTTTCAATGAGCAGTTCTTC. Its protein is CSVAGTSGDPFNEQFF.

The CDR3 DNA reads TGTGCCAGCTGGGATGGCAGGTCCTGGCCAGAAAAACTGTTTTTT. Protein: CASWDGRSWPEKLFF. The J gene is TRBJ1-4, the V gene TRBV6-1; unclear D gene. V was trimmed by 8 bases and J by 8 bases, leaving 21 bases between them. The CDR3 totals 15 residues. Germline-derived CDR1 and CDR2 are MNHNS and SASEGT.

The chain has TRBV27 and TRBJ2-7, with 7 positions matching TRBD2. The V and J ends lost 5 bases and 6 bases, in that order; junction bases with no gene match: 7. The CDR3 totals 13 residues. Per the germline V gene, CDR1 is MNHEY and CDR2 is SMNVEV (reference sequence). The CDR3 DNA follows: TGTGCCAGCAGTCCCGATGGGAGGGTCGAGCAGTACTTC. Translation gives CASSPDGRVEQYF.

This clonotype was seen many times. This rearrangement joins TRBV12-3 or TRBV12-4 to TRBJ2-7, with D uncertain. This CDR3 comprises 14 residues. The ends were cut back, 2 bases at V and 2 bases at J, with 10 bases in the middle. The DNA for the CDR3 is TGTGCCAGCAGTTTACGGGCTCTGGCCTACGAGCAGTACTTC. This encodes CASSLRALAYEQYF.

The chain links TRBV28 to TRBJ1-5, with 7 bases that match TRBD1. Germline CDR1 MDHEN, CDR2 SYDVKM. J lost 3 bases, V lost 3 bases, and 2 bases had no gene match. This CDR3 has 14 residues. CDR3 amino acids: CASSFDRDNQPQHF. CDR3 nucleotides: TGTGCCAGCAGTTTTGACAGGGACAATCAGCCCCAGCATTTT. Using reference TRBV28 and TRBJ1-5 for the parts outside the CDR3, the full variable domain is DVKVTQSSRYLVKRTGEKVFLECVQDMDHENMFWYRQDPGLGLRLIYFSYDVKMKEKGDIPEGYSVSREKKERFSLILESASTNQTSMYLCASSFDRDNQPQHFGDGTRLSIL.

This clonotype was counted a few times. The rearrangement links TRBV7-2 to TRBJ2-3; D uncertain. The CDR3 loop spans 15 amino acids. Germline CDR1 reads SGHTA; CDR2 reads FQGNSA. Trimming took 1 base from V and 2 from J, leaving 10 bases between them. In DNA form, the CDR3 reads TGTGCCAGCAGCTTAGGTGGCTACCTCACAGATACGCAGTATTTT. Its protein is CASSLGGYLTDTQYF.

The sample holds a few counts of this clonotype. The gene calls are TRBV7-6 and TRBJ2-5; tentatively, D is TRBD2 (6 bases). The V and J ends lost 0 bases and 1 base respectively, with 9 bases between them. This CDR3 has 15 residues. Per the germline V gene, CDR1 is SGHVS and CDR2 is FNYEAQ. CDR3 amino acids: CASSLAPSVQETQYF. CDR3 sequence (DNA): TGTGCCAGCAGCTTAGCGCCTAGCGTCCAAGAGACCCAGTACTTC.

This clonotype was detected many times. The gene calls are TRBV7-2 and TRBJ1-1, with 8 bases lining up with TRBD1. V lost 3 bases to trimming and J lost 5 bases; unmatched junction nucleotides: 8. The V gene's germline CDR1 is SGHTA and CDR2 FQGNSA. The CDR3 runs 15 residues. The CDR3 DNA reads as TGTGCCAGCAGCTTGACAGGGGATGAGGGAACTGAAGCTTTCTTT. This codes for CASSLTGDEGTEAFF. Combining the CDR3 with reference TRBV7-2 and TRBJ1-1 gives the whole variable domain GAGVSQSPSNKVTEKGKDVELRCDPISGHTALYWYRQSLGQGLEFLIYFQGNSAPDKSGLPSDRFSAERTGGSVSTLTIQRTQQEDSAVYLCASSLTGDEGTEAFFGQGTRLTVV.

This clonotype came up many times. This rearrangement joins TRBV7-2 to TRBJ1-5; D is unresolved. V dropped 1 base and J dropped 2 bases, with 12 bases sitting between them. CDR1 and CDR2 (germline): SGHTA, FQGNSA. CDR3 length: 16 residues. The CDR3 DNA reads TGTGCCAGCAGCTTAGACGGGGAGGAAGGCAATCAGCCCCAGCATTTT. Amino acids: CASSLDGEEGNQPQHF.

This clonotype was detected once. The chain carries TRBV20-1 and TRBJ2-1; 9 positions agree with TRBD1. Germline V gene lookup returns CDR1 DFQATT and CDR2 SNEGSKA (reference sequence). Trimming removed 6 bases from V and 4 bases from J; junction bases left unmatched: 7. This CDR3 is 14 amino acids long. DNA of the CDR3: TGCAGTGCCCGGGGGACAGGGACATACAATGAGCAGTTCTTC. Amino acid sequence: CSARGTGTYNEQFF.

J is TRBJ1-2 and V is TRBV28; 9 nucleotides agree with TRBD1. The CDR3 sequence is 16 residues long. Per germline, CDR1 MDHEN and CDR2 SYDVKM. V lost 4 bases, J lost 4 bases, and 10 bases stayed unmatched. CDR3 sequence reads: CASSYLDRGGFYGYTF. The CDR3 nucleotides read TGTGCCAGCAGTTATCTGGACAGGGGAGGGTTCTATGGCTACACCTTC.

V gene TRBV7-2 combines with J gene TRBJ1-1; 8 bases match TRBD1. Trimming at V came to 5 bases and at J to 3 bases, leaving 8 bases not matched to a gene. The germline CDR1 and CDR2 sequences are SGHTA and FQGNSA. There are 15 residues in the CDR3. The CDR3 sequence: CASSPTGVDDTEAFF. The CDR3 DNA is TGTGCCAGCAGCCCGACAGGGGTGGACGACACTGAAGCTTTCTTT.

The V gene is TRBV13, the J gene TRBJ2-1; D possibly corresponds to TRBD1 (5 bases). Trimming cost V 5 bases and J 3 bases, with 11 bases left between them. Germline CDR1 PRHDT, CDR2 FYEKMQ (reference sequence). The length of the CDR3 is 14 residues. CDR3: CASSTTVLYNEQFF. Here the CDR3 DNA reads TGTGCCAGCAGCACGACAGTACTCTACAATGAGCAGTTCTTC.

This clonotype turned up a few times. The chain employs TRBV19 and TRBJ2-4, with TRBD2 identical over 13 bases. Per germline, CDR1 LNHDA and CDR2 SQIVND (reference sequence). This CDR3 is 19 amino acids long. V was pared by 2 bases and J by 6 bases, with 13 bases of the junction left unmatched. This chain's CDR3 is CASSIYGLAGVWSGNIQYF. CDR3 DNA: TGTGCCAGTAGTATATACGGACTAGCGGGGGTGTGGAGCGGAAACATTCAGTACTTC.

This clonotype was observed a handful of times. The chain has TRBV10-3 and TRBJ1-2; a weak D match, TRBD1 (6 bases). The CDR3 covers 13 residues. Trimming shortened V by 7 bases and J by 0 bases, and 9 bases separated the two germline ends. Germline V CDR1 and CDR2: ENHRY, SYGVKD. The CDR3 spells CAITGEANYGYTF. CDR3 DNA sequence: TGTGCCATCACAGGGGAGGCTAACTATGGCTACACCTTC.

This clonotype was observed a handful of times. The rearrangement links TRBV19 to TRBJ2-7; weak D call: TRBD2 (6 bases). The CDR3 is 12 amino acids. V was trimmed by 6 bases and J by 6 bases, leaving 12 bases between them. Germline values: CDR1 LNHDA, CDR2 SQIVND (reference sequence). This chain's CDR3 is CASSSGTPEQYF. CDR3 nucleotide sequence: TGTGCCAGTAGCAGTGGGACTCCCGAGCAGTACTTC.

The chain recombines TRBV28 with TRBJ1-5; the match to TRBD1 covers 8 bases. With 5 bases clipped from V and 5 bases from J, the junction kept 2 bases outside the gene matches. The CDR3 has 13 residues. From germline, CDR1 is MDHEN and CDR2 SYDVKM. CDR3 amino acids: CASSQGADQPQHF. CDR3 nucleotides: TGTGCCAGCAGTCAGGGGGCGGATCAGCCCCAGCATTTT.

The chain is built from TRBV6-2 or TRBV6-3 and TRBJ2-7, with TRBD1 matching 11 bases. From germline, CDR1 is MNHEY and CDR2 SVGEGT. V lost 8 bases and J lost 5; bases outside the gene matches: 8. The CDR3 has 14 residues. CDR3 DNA: TGTGCCAGCCTCGGACAGGGGGCTCGGAACGAGCAGTACTTC. Encoded protein: CASLGQGARNEQYF.

The table lists this clonotype with a count of one. At one boundary the junction diverges from the germline segment, which might be a read error. V usage is TRBV12-3 or TRBV12-4 and J usage is TRBJ2-1; D is possibly TRBD2 (7 bases). The CDR3 loop spans 16 amino acids. The CDR3 is CASSSILRGAYDEQFF. The CDR3 DNA is TGTGCCAGCAGTTCTATTTTACGGGGGGCCTACGATGAGCAGTTCTTC.

This rearrangement joins TRBV7-6 to TRBJ2-7; the match to TRBD1 covers 9 bases. The CDR3 contains 15 residues. V lost 5 bases and J lost 4; bases outside the gene matches: 9. Per germline, CDR1 SGHVS and CDR2 FNYEAQ. CDR3 residues: CASSVGQGKGYEQYF. The CDR3 region has the DNA TGTGCCAGCAGCGTCGGACAGGGGAAAGGTTACGAGCAGTACTTC.

The rearrangement uses TRBV20-1 and TRBJ1-2; possibly TRBD1 for D (5 bases). There are 17 residues in the CDR3. Germline CDR1 DFQATT, CDR2 SNEGSKA (reference sequence). V dropped 0 bases and J dropped 7 bases, with 24 bases sitting between them. CDR3 sequence (DNA): TGCAGTGCTAGAGAGAGGGGCCGAAGGGTGATTGGTGGTGGCTACACCTTC. Translating it yields CSARERGRRVIGGGYTF.

This chain connects TRBV2 to TRBJ2-7; D not certain. Germline CDR1 reads SNHLY; CDR2 reads FYNNEI. The CDR3 runs to 14 residues. Trimming removed 3 bases from V and 2 bases from J, with 11 bases in between. The CDR3 DNA reads TGTGCCAGCAGTGATTTTTACGGGCCCTACGAGCAGTACTTC. Translated, it gives CASSDFYGPYEQYF.

This clonotype occurred many times. The chain has TRBV5-5 and TRBJ2-7, with TRBD1 matching 7 bases. V gave up 1 base and J gave up 4 bases; unmatched junction bases: 11. In germline, CDR1 is SGHKS, CDR2 YYEKEE (reference sequence). The CDR3 spans 16 residues. Here the CDR3 reads CASSLSPGQSNYEQYF. The CDR3 nucleotides are TGTGCCAGCAGCTTGTCCCCGGGACAGTCGAATTACGAGCAGTACTTC.

V usage is TRBV5-5 and J usage is TRBJ2-7; TRBD1 matches 8 bases. The CDR3 loop spans 16 amino acids. V shed 6 bases and J 4 bases; nucleotides not matched to a gene: 15. The germline gives CDR1 SGHKS, CDR2 YYEKEE (reference sequence). The CDR3 sequence is CASTRVGGQGVYEQYF. The CDR3 DNA reads TGTGCCAGCACCCGAGTGGGAGGACAGGGTGTATACGAGCAGTACTTC.

This clonotype showed up just a few times. Written as DNA, the CDR3 is TGTGCCAGCAGTCTCCCGAGCATTGTGGGGACAGGGCTTGAAGGGAATGAGCAGTTCTTC. Amino acid sequence: CASSLPSIVGTGLEGNEQFF. V is TRBV12-3 or TRBV12-4 and J is TRBJ2-1; TRBD1 matches at 9 bases. There are 20 residues in the CDR3. The junction had 24 bases not matched to a gene; V was cut back by 5 bases and J by 7 bases.

About this clonotype: With a much larger clone just one base away, this may be a read error. The gene calls are TRBV7-2 and TRBJ1-5, with D possibly matching TRBD1 (6 bases). Germline CDR1 and CDR2: SGHTA and FQGNSA. The CDR3 has 12 residues. Here the CDR3 reads CATSLLGGAQHF. Written as DNA, the CDR3 is TGTGCCACCAGCTTATTAGGGGGGGCCCAGCATTTT.